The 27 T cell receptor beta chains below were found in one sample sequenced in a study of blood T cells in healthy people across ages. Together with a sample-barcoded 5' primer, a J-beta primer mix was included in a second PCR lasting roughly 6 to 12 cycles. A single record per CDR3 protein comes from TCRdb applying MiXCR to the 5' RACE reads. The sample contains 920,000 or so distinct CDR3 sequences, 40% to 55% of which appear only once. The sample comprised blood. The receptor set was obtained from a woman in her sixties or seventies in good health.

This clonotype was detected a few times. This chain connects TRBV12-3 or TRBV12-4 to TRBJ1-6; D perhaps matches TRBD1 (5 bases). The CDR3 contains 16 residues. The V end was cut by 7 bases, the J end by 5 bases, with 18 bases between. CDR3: CASTRWWGTDNSPLHF. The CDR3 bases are TGTGCCAGCACCCGTTGGTGGGGGACGGATAATTCACCCCTCCACTTT.

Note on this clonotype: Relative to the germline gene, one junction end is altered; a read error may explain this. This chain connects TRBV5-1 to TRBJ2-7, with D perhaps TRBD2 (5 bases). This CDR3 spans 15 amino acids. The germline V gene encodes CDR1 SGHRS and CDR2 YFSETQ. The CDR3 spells CASSLEEAVHYEQYF. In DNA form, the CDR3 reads TGCGCCAGCAGTTTGGAGGAGGCTGTACACTACGAGCAGTACTTC.

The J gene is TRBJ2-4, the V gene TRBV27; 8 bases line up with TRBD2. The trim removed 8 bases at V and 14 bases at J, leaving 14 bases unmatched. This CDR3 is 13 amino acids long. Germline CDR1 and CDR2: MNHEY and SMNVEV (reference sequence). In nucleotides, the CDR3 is TGTGCCAGCCGGACTAGCAATTCTAATGAGGAGTACTTC. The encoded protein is CASRTSNSNEEYF.

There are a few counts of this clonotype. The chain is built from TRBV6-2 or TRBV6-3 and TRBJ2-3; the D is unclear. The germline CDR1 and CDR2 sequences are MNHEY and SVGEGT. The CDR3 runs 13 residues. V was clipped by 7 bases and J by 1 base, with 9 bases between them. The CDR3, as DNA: TGTGCCAGCATAAATTCAGGCACAGATACGCAGTATTTT. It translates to CASINSGTDTQYF.

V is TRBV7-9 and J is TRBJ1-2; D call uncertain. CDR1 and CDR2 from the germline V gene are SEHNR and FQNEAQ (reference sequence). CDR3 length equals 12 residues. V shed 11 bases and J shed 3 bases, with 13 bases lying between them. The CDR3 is CAGGVGDYGYTF. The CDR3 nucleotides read TGTGCCGGTGGGGTTGGCGACTATGGCTACACCTTC.

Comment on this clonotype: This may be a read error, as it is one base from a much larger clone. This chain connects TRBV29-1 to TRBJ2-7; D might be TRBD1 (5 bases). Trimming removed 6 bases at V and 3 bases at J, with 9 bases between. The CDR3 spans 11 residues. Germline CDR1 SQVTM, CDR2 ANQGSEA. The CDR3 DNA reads TGCAGCGTCACCCAGGGCTACGAGCAGTACTTC. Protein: CSVTQGYEQYF.

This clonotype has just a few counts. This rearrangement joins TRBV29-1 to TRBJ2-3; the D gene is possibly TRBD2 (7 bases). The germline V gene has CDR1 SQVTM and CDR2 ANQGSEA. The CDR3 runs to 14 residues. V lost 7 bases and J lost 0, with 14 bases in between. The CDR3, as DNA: TGCAGCGATGGGGGGGCTGCTAGCACAGATACGCAGTATTTT. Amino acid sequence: CSDGGAASTDTQYF.

In DNA form, the CDR3 reads TGCGCCAGCAGCTTGGACAGGGGCCCCCACAATGAGCAGTTCTTC. It encodes CASSLDRGPHNEQFF. This chain links TRBV5-1 with TRBJ2-1, with 7 positions matching TRBD1. V was clipped by 0 bases and J by 5 bases; unmatched bases: 5. This CDR3 has 15 amino acids. CDR1 SGHRS and CDR2 YFSETQ come from the germline V gene.

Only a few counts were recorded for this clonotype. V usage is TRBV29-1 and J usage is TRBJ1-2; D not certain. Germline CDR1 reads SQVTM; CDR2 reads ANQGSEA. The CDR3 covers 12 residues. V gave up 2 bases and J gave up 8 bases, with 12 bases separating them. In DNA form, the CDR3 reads TGCAGCGTTGAATTTGTTGTAGGAGGCTACACCTTC. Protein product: CSVEFVVGGYTF.

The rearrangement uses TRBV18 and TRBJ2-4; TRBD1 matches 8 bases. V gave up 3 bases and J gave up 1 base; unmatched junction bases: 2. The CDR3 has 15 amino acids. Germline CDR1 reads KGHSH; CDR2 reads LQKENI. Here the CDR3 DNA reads TGTGCCAGCTCACCGGACAGGGTGGCCAAAAACATTCAGTACTTC. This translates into CASSPDRVAKNIQYF.

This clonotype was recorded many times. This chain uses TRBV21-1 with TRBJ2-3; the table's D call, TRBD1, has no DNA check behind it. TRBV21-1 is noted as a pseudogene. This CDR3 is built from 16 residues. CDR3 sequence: CASSNLKGGTSDTQYF. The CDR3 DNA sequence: TGTGCCAGCAGCAACTTAAAAGGGGGGACTTCAGATACGCAGTATTTT.

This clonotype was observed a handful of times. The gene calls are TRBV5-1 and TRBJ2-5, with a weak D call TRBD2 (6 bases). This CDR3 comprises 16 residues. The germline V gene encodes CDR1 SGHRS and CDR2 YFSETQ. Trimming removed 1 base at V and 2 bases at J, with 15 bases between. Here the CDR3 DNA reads TGCGCCAGCAGCTTGAATCCGGCGGAGGGGCAAGAGACCCAGTACTTC. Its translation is CASSLNPAEGQETQYF.

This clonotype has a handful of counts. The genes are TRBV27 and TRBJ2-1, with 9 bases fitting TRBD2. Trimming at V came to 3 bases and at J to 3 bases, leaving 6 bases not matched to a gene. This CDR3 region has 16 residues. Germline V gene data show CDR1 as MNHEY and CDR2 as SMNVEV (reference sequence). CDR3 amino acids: CASSFLAGNFYNEQFF. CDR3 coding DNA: TGTGCCAGCAGTTTTCTAGCGGGAAATTTCTACAATGAGCAGTTCTTC.

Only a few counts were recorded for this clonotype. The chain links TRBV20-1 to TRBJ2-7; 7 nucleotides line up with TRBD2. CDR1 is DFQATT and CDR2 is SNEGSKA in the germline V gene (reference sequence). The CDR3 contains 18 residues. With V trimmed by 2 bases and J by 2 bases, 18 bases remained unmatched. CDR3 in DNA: TGCAGTGCTAGATACCCCCCAGCTCGCGGGAGTTACCCCTACGAGCAGTACTTC. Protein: CSARYPPARGSYPYEQYF.

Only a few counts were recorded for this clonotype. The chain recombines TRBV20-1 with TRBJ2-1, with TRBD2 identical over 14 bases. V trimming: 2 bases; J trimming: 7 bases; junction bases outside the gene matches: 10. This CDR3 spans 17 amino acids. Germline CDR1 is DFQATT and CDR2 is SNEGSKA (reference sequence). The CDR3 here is CSARSLRRTSGRNEQFF. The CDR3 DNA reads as TGCAGTGCTAGATCACTACGGCGGACTAGCGGGAGGAATGAGCAGTTCTTC.

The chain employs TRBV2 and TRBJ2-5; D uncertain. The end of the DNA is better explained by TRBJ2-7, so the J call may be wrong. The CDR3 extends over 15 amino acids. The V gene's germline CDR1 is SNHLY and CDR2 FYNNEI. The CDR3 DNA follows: TGTGCCAGCAGTGACGGGCCAGTCGATGCCTACGAGCAGTACTTC. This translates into CASSDGPVDAYEQYF.

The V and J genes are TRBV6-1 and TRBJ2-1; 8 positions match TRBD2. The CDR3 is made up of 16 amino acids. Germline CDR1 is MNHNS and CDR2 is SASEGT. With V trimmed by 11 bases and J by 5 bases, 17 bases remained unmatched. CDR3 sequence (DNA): TGTGCCTACTCACGCGGGAGCGGGAGAGGCGACAATGAGCAGTTCTTC. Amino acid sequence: CAYSRGSGRGDNEQFF.

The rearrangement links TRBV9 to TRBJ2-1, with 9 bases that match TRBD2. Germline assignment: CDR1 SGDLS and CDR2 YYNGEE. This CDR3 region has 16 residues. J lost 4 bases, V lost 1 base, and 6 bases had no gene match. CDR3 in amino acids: CASSVSTSGFYNEQFF. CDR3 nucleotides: TGTGCCAGCAGCGTATCAACTAGCGGGTTTTACAATGAGCAGTTCTTC.

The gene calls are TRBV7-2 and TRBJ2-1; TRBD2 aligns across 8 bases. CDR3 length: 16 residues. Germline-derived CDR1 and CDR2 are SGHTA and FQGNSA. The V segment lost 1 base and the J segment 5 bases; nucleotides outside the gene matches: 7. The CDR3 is CASSLVAGGTNNEQFF. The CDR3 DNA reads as TGTGCCAGCAGCTTAGTGGCGGGAGGCACAAACAATGAGCAGTTCTTC.

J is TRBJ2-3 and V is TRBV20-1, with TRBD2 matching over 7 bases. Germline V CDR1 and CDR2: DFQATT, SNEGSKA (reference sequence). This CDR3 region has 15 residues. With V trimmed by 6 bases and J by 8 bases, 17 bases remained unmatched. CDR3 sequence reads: CSAPGGLAVGATQYF. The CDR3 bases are TGCAGTGCCCCCGGCGGGCTAGCGGTAGGGGCTACGCAGTATTTT.

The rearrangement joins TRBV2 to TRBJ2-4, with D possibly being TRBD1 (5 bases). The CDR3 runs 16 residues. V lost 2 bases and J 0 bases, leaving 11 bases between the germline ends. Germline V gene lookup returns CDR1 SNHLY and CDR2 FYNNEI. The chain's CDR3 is CASSERDRLAKNIQYF. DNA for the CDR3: TGTGCCAGCAGTGAAAGAGACAGACTAGCCAAAAACATTCAGTACTTC.

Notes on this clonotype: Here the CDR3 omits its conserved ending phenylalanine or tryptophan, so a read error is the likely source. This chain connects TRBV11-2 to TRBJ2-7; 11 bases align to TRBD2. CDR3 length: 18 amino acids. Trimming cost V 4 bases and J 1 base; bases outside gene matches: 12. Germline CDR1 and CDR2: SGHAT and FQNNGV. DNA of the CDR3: TGTGCCAGCAGCTCCAGCCCCTACGGGACTAGCGGTTCCTACGAGCAGTACTCC. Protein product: CASSSSPYGTSGSYEQYS.

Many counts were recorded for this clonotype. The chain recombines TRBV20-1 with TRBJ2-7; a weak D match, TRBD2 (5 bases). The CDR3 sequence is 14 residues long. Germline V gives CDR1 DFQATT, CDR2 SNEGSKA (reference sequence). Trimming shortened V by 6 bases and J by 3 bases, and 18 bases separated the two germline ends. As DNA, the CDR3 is TGCAGTGCCCCGCAGCCGGGGTCTTTCTACGAGCAGTACTTC. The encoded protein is CSAPQPGSFYEQYF.

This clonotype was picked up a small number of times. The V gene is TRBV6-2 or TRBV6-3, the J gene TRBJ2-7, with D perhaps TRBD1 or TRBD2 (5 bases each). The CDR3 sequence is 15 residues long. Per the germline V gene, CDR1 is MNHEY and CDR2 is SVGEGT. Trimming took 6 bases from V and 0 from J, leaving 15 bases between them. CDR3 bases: TGTGCCAGCAGCCCCCACCGGGACGGCTCCTACGAGCAGTACTTC. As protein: CASSPHRDGSYEQYF.

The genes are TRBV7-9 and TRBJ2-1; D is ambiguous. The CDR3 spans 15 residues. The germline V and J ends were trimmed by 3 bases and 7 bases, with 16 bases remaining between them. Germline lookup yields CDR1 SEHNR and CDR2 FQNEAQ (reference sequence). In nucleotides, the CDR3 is TGTGCCAGCAGCTTGCTTGATATGGGTCGGAATGAGCAGTTCTTC. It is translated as CASSLLDMGRNEQFF.

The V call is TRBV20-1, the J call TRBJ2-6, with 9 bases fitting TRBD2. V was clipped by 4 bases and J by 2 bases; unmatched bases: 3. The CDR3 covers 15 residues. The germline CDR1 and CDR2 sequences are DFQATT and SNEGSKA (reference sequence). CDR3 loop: CSAKGLATGANVLTF. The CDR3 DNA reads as TGCAGTGCTAAGGGACTAGCAACTGGGGCCAACGTCCTGACTTTC.

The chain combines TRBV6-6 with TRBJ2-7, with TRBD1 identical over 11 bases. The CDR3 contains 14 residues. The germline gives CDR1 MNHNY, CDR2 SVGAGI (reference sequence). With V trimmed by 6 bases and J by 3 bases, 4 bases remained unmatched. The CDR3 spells CASRLDRGLYEQYF. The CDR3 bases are TGTGCCAGCAGGTTGGACAGGGGGCTCTACGAGCAGTACTTC.